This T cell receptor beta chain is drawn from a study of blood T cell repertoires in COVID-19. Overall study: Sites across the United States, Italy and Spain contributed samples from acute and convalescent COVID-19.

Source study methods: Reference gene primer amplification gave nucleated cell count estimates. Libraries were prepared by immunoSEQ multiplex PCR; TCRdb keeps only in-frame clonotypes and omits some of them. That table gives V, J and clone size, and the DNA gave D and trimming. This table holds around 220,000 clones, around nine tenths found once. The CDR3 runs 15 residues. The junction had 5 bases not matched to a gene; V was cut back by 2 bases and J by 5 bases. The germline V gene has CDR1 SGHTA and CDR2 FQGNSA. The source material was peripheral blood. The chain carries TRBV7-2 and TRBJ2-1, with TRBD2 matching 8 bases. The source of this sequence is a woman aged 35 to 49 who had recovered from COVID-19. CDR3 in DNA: TGTGCCAGCAGCTTACCACTAGCGGATCACAATGAGCAGTTCTTC. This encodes CASSLPLADHNEQFF.